This T cell receptor (beta chain) originates from a study of shared clonotypes between healthy human individuals. This clone was recorded once. The antigen is not known. General study points: Memory subsets generally showed lower estimated richness than naive subsets. Limited genetic and exposure-history diversity came from having few donors. Shared clonotypes: about 4.6% naive CD4, about 3.3% naive CD8, less than 2.5% memory CD4, approximately 0.41% memory CD8.

Approximately 220 ng DNA, approximately 31,000 T cell genomes, went into each sorted-subset replicate PCR. Repertoires were generated with immunoSEQ multiplex PCR, while TCRdb's copy carries only in-frame clones and drops some. The sample has under 200,000 clones; over 85% are singletons. The source is a woman in her thirties in good health. Sequenced sample: naive CD4+ T cells sorted from blood. Sample subset: CD45RA+ positively selected.

CDR3 DNA: TGTGCCAGTAGTCGACTCAGGACAGGGCAGAATGAAGCTTTCTTT. Encoded protein: CASSRLRTGQNEAFF. The J gene is TRBJ1-1, the V gene TRBV19; TRBD1 matches 8 bases. CDR3 length equals 15 residues. CDR1 and CDR2 from the germline V gene are LNHDA and SQIVND (reference sequence). V trimming: 5 bases; J trimming: 7 bases; junction bases outside the gene matches: 12.